One sample yielded the 22 T cell receptor beta chains listed below, sequenced in a study of blood T cell repertoires in COVID-19. Using immunoSEQ multiplex PCR, the repertoire was profiled, and TCRdb retains in-frame clones only, with some absent. The data show some 150,000 clones, approximately 90% seen once. Material: peripheral blood. The receptors derive from a woman between 50 and 59 years old with acute or convalescent COVID-19.

The chain carries TRBV30 and TRBJ1-1; 7 nucleotides agree with TRBD1. Unmatched junction bases numbered 2, after V lost 0 bases and J lost 1 base. The germline V gene has CDR1 GTSNPN and CDR2 SVGIG (reference sequence). The CDR3 runs to 14 residues. The CDR3 region has the DNA TGTGCCTGGAGTGTGGGACAGTCGAACACTGAAGCTTTCTTT. As protein: CAWSVGQSNTEAFF.

This rearrangement joins TRBV7-7 to TRBJ2-1; TRBD2 is a possible D gene (6 bases). The CDR3 is 14 amino acids. V lost 3 bases to trimming and J lost 5 bases, with 11 bases between them. The germline V gene encodes CDR1 SSHAT and CDR2 FNYEAQ (reference sequence). The CDR3 protein is CASSLAGPNNEQFF. The CDR3 DNA reads as TGTGCCAGCAGCTTGGCGGGGCCGAACAATGAGCAGTTCTTC.

This chain connects TRBV11-2 to TRBJ2-1; TRBD2 matches 12 bases. Germline lookup yields CDR1 SGHAT and CDR2 FQNNGV. V was pared by 4 bases and J by 12 bases, with 10 bases of the junction left unmatched. This CDR3 comprises 15 residues. The CDR3 spells CASSSGTSGSRGQFF. The CDR3 DNA reads as TGTGCCAGCAGCTCGGGGACTAGCGGGTCCCGCGGGCAGTTCTTC. The full variable domain, with the rest looked up from reference TRBV11-2 and TRBJ2-1, is EAGVAQSPRYKIIEKRQSVAFWCNPISGHATLYWYQQILGQGPKLLIQFQNNGVVDDSQLPKDRFSAERLKGVDSTLKIQPAKLEDSAVYLCASSSGTSGSRGQFFGPGTRLTVL.

This chain joins TRBV11-1 and TRBJ2-3; 8 bases are a match to TRBD2. Germline loops: CDR1 SGHAT, CDR2 FQDESV (reference sequence). V was clipped by 3 bases and J by 5 bases; unmatched bases: 7. This CDR3 comprises 15 residues. The CDR3 coding sequence is TGTGCCAGCAGCTTGGGAGCGGGGGCTGAAGATACGCAGTATTTT. It yields the protein CASSLGAGAEDTQYF.

The rearrangement uses TRBV18 and TRBJ2-5; 9 bases are a match to TRBD2. CDR3 length: 16 residues. CDR1 and CDR2 from the germline V gene are KGHSH and LQKENI. Germline trimming cut 2 bases from V and 6 bases from J; bases unmatched to any gene: 10. The CDR3 DNA sequence: TGTGCCAGCTCACCAGCCTTGCGGGAGGGCCTGAAGACCCAGTACTTC. Translating it yields CASSPALREGLKTQYF.

The J gene is TRBJ2-7, the V gene TRBV2, with D possibly being TRBD1 (5 bases). Germline-derived CDR1 and CDR2 are SNHLY and FYNNEI. Trimming left V 3 bases short and J 4 bases short, with 10 bases between. The CDR3 covers 13 residues. For the CDR3, the DNA is TGTGCCAGCAGTGATGAGACAGCTTACGAGCAGTACTTC. Amino acids: CASSDETAYEQYF.

The chain uses TRBV5-8 and TRBJ1-1; 8 bases fit TRBD1. The V and J ends lost 4 bases and 1 base, in that order; junction bases with no gene match: 6. The CDR3 runs to 15 residues. Germline loops: CDR1 SGHTS, CDR2 YDEGEE. The DNA of the CDR3 is TGTGCCAGCAGCCCATACGGACAGGGGAACACTGAAGCTTTCTTT. It translates to CASSPYGQGNTEAFF.

Comment on this clone: This same CDR3 is encoded by further DNA sequences in the sample. The chain recombines TRBV5-1 with TRBJ2-2; D is perhaps TRBD1 (5 bases). Germline-derived CDR1 and CDR2 are SGHRS and YFSETQ. This CDR3 contains 14 residues. The V end lost 3 bases, the J end lost 1 base, and 7 bases lay between the germline ends. CDR3 amino acids: CASSSQGNTGELFF. For the CDR3, the DNA is TGCGCCAGCAGCTCTCAGGGGAACACCGGGGAGCTGTTTTTT.

The genes are TRBV24-1 and TRBJ2-1; unclear D gene. This CDR3 region has 12 residues. Trimming took 5 bases from V and 3 from J, leaving 4 bases between them. Germline V gene sequence: CDR1 KGHDR, CDR2 SFDVKD. The CDR3 protein is CATSGDYNEQFF. Written as DNA, the CDR3 is TGTGCCACCAGTGGCGACTACAATGAGCAGTTCTTC.

The chain joins TRBV6-6 to TRBJ2-7; TRBD2 is a possible D gene (6 bases). The CDR3 is 13 residues long. From germline, CDR1 is MNHNY and CDR2 SVGAGI (reference sequence). V shed 5 bases and J shed 5 bases, with 13 bases lying between them. The CDR3 sequence is CASSSRESDEQYF. The CDR3 DNA is TGTGCCAGCAGTAGTCGGGAGAGCGACGAGCAGTACTTC.

This chain joins TRBV9 and TRBJ2-7, with 13 bases lining up with TRBD2. With V trimmed by 4 bases and J by 0 bases, 4 bases remained unmatched. The germline gives CDR1 SGDLS, CDR2 YYNGEE. The CDR3 totals 16 residues. Written as DNA, the CDR3 is TGTGCCAGCAGCACGAGGACTAGCGGGGGCTCCTACGAGCAGTACTTC. Translating it yields CASSTRTSGGSYEQYF.

The rearrangement joins TRBV2 to TRBJ2-2; tentatively, D is TRBD2 (5 bases). Germline V gives CDR1 SNHLY, CDR2 FYNNEI. V was clipped by 6 bases and J by 4 bases, with 9 bases between them. The CDR3 extends over 13 amino acids. The CDR3 spells CASSVLVTGELFF. The DNA for the CDR3 is TGTGCCAGCAGCGTACTAGTCACCGGGGAGCTGTTTTTT.

The chain joins TRBV11-2 to TRBJ1-1; 7 bases fit TRBD1. This CDR3 has 13 amino acids. Germline V gives CDR1 SGHAT, CDR2 FQNNGV. With 8 bases clipped from V and 2 bases from J, the junction kept 5 bases outside the gene matches. The CDR3 is CASQTGPNTEAFF. The CDR3 bases are TGTGCCAGCCAGACAGGGCCCAACACTGAAGCTTTCTTT.

The chain carries TRBV2 and TRBJ2-2; 8 nucleotides align to TRBD1. The V gene's germline CDR1 is SNHLY and CDR2 FYNNEI. The CDR3 consists of 16 residues. The ends lost 10 bases at V and 0 bases at J; junction bases unmatched: 10. As DNA, the CDR3 is TGTGCCATGAGGGGACAGGCCGAGGCGAACACCGGGGAGCTGTTTTTT. Protein: CAMRGQAEANTGELFF.

The gene calls are TRBV30 and TRBJ2-5; 11 bases fit TRBD2. The CDR3 is made up of 15 amino acids. Germline V lookup: CDR1 GTSNPN, CDR2 SVGIG (reference sequence). The J segment lost 4 bases and the V segment lost 0 bases, leaving 4 bases of the junction unmatched. The CDR3 protein is CAWSVLAGGPETQYF. The CDR3 DNA follows: TGTGCCTGGAGTGTGCTAGCGGGAGGCCCAGAGACCCAGTACTTC. Full variable domain (missing parts from reference TRBV30 and TRBJ2-5): SQTIHQWPATLVQPVGSPLSLECTVEGTSNPNLYWYRQAAGRGLQLLFYSVGIGQISSEVPQNLSASRPQDRQFILSSKKLLLSDSGFYLCAWSVLAGGPETQYFGPGTRLLVL.

The chain uses TRBV10-2 and TRBJ1-2, with 7 bases aligning to TRBD1. Germline CDR1 and CDR2: WSHSY and SAAADI. V lost 0 bases and J lost 1; bases outside the gene matches: 5. CDR3 length equals 16 residues. This CDR3 is CASSESNRGRNYGYTF. CDR3 sequence (DNA): TGCGCCAGCAGTGAGTCTAACAGGGGCCGTAACTATGGCTACACCTTC.

The gene calls are TRBV5-1 and TRBJ1-5; a possible D gene is TRBD1 (5 bases). The V gene's germline CDR1 is SGHRS and CDR2 YFSETQ. The CDR3 contains 16 residues. V was trimmed by 0 bases and J by 6 bases, leaving 16 bases between them. CDR3 protein: CASSLAGQGAGQPQHF. CDR3 nucleotide sequence: TGCGCCAGCAGCTTGGCCGGGCAGGGCGCTGGTCAGCCCCAGCATTTT.

V and J are TRBV18 and TRBJ2-2; the match to TRBD1 covers 8 bases. CDR3 length: 16 residues. Unmatched junction bases numbered 3, after V lost 3 bases and J lost 0 bases. Germline CDR1 KGHSH, CDR2 LQKENI. The CDR3 DNA reads TGTGCCAGCTCACCTTCGACAGGGGCGAACACCGGGGAGCTGTTTTTT. It specifies CASSPSTGANTGELFF.

The chain uses TRBV3-1 (or the pseudogene TRBV3-2) and TRBJ1-3; D not certain. Germline CDR1 is LGHDT and CDR2 is YNNKEL (reference sequence). Trimming pared 3 bases from V and 4 bases from J, leaving 13 bases between. The CDR3 is 15 amino acids. In DNA, the CDR3 is TGTGCCAGCAGCCACCTAACCCTCTCCGGAAACACCATATATTTT. The encoded protein is CASSHLTLSGNTIYF.

The rearrangement joins TRBV9 to TRBJ1-1; 8 positions agree with TRBD1. Trimming at V came to 1 base and at J to 2 bases, leaving 1 base not matched to a gene. Germline V gene data show CDR1 as SGDLS and CDR2 as YYNGEE. The CDR3 sequence is 14 residues long. CDR3 nucleotide sequence: TGTGCCAGCAGCGTACAGGGGGCCAACACTGAAGCTTTCTTT. It is translated as CASSVQGANTEAFF.

This rearrangement joins TRBV19 to TRBJ1-3, with D tentatively TRBD1 (6 bases). Trimming removed 5 bases from V and 0 bases from J, with 17 bases in between. The CDR3 has 17 amino acids. The germline CDR1 and CDR2 sequences are LNHDA and SQIVND (reference sequence). The CDR3 coding sequence is TGTGCCAGTAGTCCCGAGCGACAGGTCCTCTCTGGAAACACCATATATTTT. Translated, it gives CASSPERQVLSGNTIYF.

The chain combines TRBV7-9 with TRBJ1-2; no reliable D call. Trimming shortened V by 2 bases and J by 2 bases, and 9 bases separated the two germline ends. The CDR3 loop spans 14 amino acids. Germline V gives CDR1 SEHNR, CDR2 FQNEAQ (reference sequence). CDR3 sequence reads: CASSLNLGNYGYTF. In DNA, the CDR3 is TGTGCCAGCAGCTTAAATCTGGGCAACTATGGCTACACCTTC.